One sample yielded the 26 T cell receptor beta chains listed below, sequenced in a study of shared clonotypes between healthy human individuals. Produced via immunoSEQ multiplex PCR; TCRdb's table is partial and in-frame only. This sample has about 490,000 clones, with roughly 78% found just once. The sample was PBMCs. All receptors come from a woman in her thirties or forties in good health. Some clones in this sample may be carry-over from other donors' samples.

V and J are TRBV10-3 and TRBJ2-7, with 9 bases that match TRBD2. The CDR3 loop spans 16 amino acids. CDR1 and CDR2 from the germline V gene are ENHRY and SYGVKD. The junction had 8 bases not matched to a gene; V was cut back by 3 bases and J by 2 bases. In DNA form, the CDR3 reads TGTGCCATCAGTGATCCAAGGGGGACTAGCACCTACGAGCAGTACTTC. Translated, it gives CAISDPRGTSTYEQYF.

The genes are TRBV28 and TRBJ1-1; no definite D call. This CDR3 is built from 13 residues. Trimming removed 7 bases from V and 1 base from J, with 10 bases in between. Germline CDR1 is MDHEN and CDR2 is SYDVKM. The CDR3 DNA reads TGTGCCAGCATTGTCCAGCCGAACACTGAAGCTTTCTTT. Amino acid sequence: CASIVQPNTEAFF.

The rearrangement joins TRBV30 to TRBJ2-7; 12 bases agree with TRBD2. J was trimmed by 2 bases and V by 8 bases; bases with no gene match: 13. This CDR3 spans 16 amino acids. Germline-derived CDR1 and CDR2 are GTSNPN and SVGIG (reference sequence). The CDR3: CATTAGLAGSPYEQYF. The CDR3 DNA reads as TGTGCCACGACCGCCGGACTAGCGGGATCCCCCTACGAGCAGTACTTC. Based on the CDR3 plus reference TRBV30 and TRBJ2-7, the full variable domain is SQTIHQWPATLVQPVGSPLSLECTVEGTSNPNLYWYRQAAGRGLQLLFYSVGIGQISSEVPQNLSASRPQDRQFILSSKKLLLSDSGFYLCATTAGLAGSPYEQYFGPGTRLTVT.

V is TRBV28 and J is TRBJ2-7; D perhaps matches TRBD1 (6 bases). The length of the CDR3 is 17 residues. Trimming pared 4 bases from V and 2 bases from J, leaving 21 bases between. Germline values: CDR1 MDHEN, CDR2 SYDVKM. The CDR3 nucleotides read TGTGCCAGCAGTTCCTCAGGAGGTGGACAGAAAACCTACGAGCAGTACTTC. It yields the protein CASSSSGGGQKTYEQYF.

V and J are TRBV5-6 and TRBJ2-1, with D hard to call. Germline-derived CDR1 and CDR2 are SGHDT and YYEEEE. V lost 2 bases and J 4 bases, leaving 7 bases between the germline ends. This CDR3 has 13 residues. The CDR3 sequence is CASSFNGYNEQFF. The CDR3 nucleotides read TGTGCCAGCAGCTTTAACGGATACAATGAGCAGTTCTTC.

CDR3 bases: TGTGCCAGCAGCTTAGCGAGGGTAGGGGACAATGAGCAGTTCTTC. Translation: CASSLARVGDNEQFF. V is TRBV7-6 and J is TRBJ2-1; D could derive from TRBD1 or TRBD2 (5 bases each). CDR1 is SGHVS and CDR2 is FNYEAQ in the germline V gene. CDR3 length: 15 amino acids. The V gene lost 0 bases and the J gene lost 5 bases, with 11 bases spanning the gap.

This clone occurred a few times. This chain links TRBV7-9 with TRBJ1-2; D gene unclear. The V end was cut by 3 bases, the J end by 6 bases, with 14 bases between. From germline, CDR1 is SEHNR and CDR2 FQNEAQ (reference sequence). This CDR3 contains 14 residues. The CDR3, as DNA: TGTGCCAGCAGCTTGGCAGGATTGAATAATGGCTACACCTTC. The encoded protein is CASSLAGLNNGYTF.

V usage is TRBV5-4 and J usage is TRBJ2-5; D not resolved. V lost 0 bases and J lost 1, with 7 bases in between. Germline assignment: CDR1 SGHNT and CDR2 YYREEE (reference sequence). The CDR3 has 14 residues. The CDR3 DNA is TGTGCCAGCAGCTTGGGATCAATCCAAGAGACCCAGTACTTC. Amino acid sequence: CASSLGSIQETQYF.

The chain joins TRBV11-2 to TRBJ2-1; 11 bases are a match to TRBD2. The V segment lost 5 bases and the J segment 5 bases; nucleotides outside the gene matches: 5. CDR1 SGHAT and CDR2 FQNNGV come from the germline V gene. This CDR3 is built from 15 residues. In DNA, the CDR3 is TGTGCCAGCAGCGCTAGGGGACTAGCGGACAATGAGCAGTTCTTC. Its protein product is CASSARGLADNEQFF.

A note on this clone: This sample also contains other DNA sequences that code for the same CDR3. This chain connects TRBV2 to TRBJ2-5; D remains unclear. Trimming took off 6 bases at V and 0 bases at J, with 5 bases between the two ends. Germline lookup yields CDR1 SNHLY and CDR2 FYNNEI. This CDR3 comprises 12 residues. The CDR3 spells CASRADQETQYF. CDR3 nucleotides: TGTGCCAGCAGGGCAGACCAAGAGACCCAGTACTTC. The complete variable domain, with remaining parts taken from reference TRBV2 and TRBJ2-5, reads EPEVTQTPSHQVTQMGQEVILRCVPISNHLYFYWYRQILGQKVEFLVSFYNNEISEKSEIFDDQFSVERPDGSNFTLKIRSTKLEDSAMYFCASRADQETQYFGPGTRLLVL.

Notes on this clone: Other DNA sequences in this sample translate to the same CDR3. CDR3 nucleotide sequence: TGTGCCAGCAGCCGGAGGGACTACCAAGAGACCCAGTACTTC. Protein sequence: CASSRRDYQETQYF. The V and J genes are TRBV14 and TRBJ2-5, with a weak D call TRBD2 (6 bases). V was shortened by 4 bases and J by 0 bases, with 9 bases between the two germline ends. This CDR3 is built from 14 residues. In germline, CDR1 is SGHDN, CDR2 FVKESK.

The gene calls are TRBV6-1 and TRBJ1-1, with D hard to call. V lost 6 bases and J lost 1, with 9 bases in between. CDR3 length: 13 residues. Germline V gene sequence: CDR1 MNHNS, CDR2 SASEGT. The CDR3 bases are TGTGCCAGCAGACCCACAGCGAACACTGAAGCTTTCTTT. This sequence encodes CASRPTANTEAFF.

This clone came up a few times. The chain recombines TRBV11-2 with TRBJ2-1; a possible D gene is TRBD2 (5 bases). The CDR3 has 16 amino acids. Germline loops: CDR1 SGHAT, CDR2 FQNNGV. Trimming removed 2 bases at V and 0 bases at J, with 11 bases between. This CDR3 is CASSLRGSGSYNEQFF. In DNA, the CDR3 is TGTGCCAGCAGCTTACGTGGGAGCGGCTCCTACAATGAGCAGTTCTTC.

This clone came up a few times. The rearrangement links TRBV9 to TRBJ2-5; 10 nucleotides agree with TRBD2. This CDR3 region has 17 residues. Germline V gene data show CDR1 as SGDLS and CDR2 as YYNGEE. V dropped 2 bases and J dropped 4; count of bases not matched to a gene: 11. DNA of the CDR3: TGTGCCAGCAGCGTCGGACTAGCGGTTACCCTGGGAGAGACCCAGTACTTC. Protein: CASSVGLAVTLGETQYF.

The chain joins TRBV11-3 to TRBJ2-2; 9 positions agree with TRBD2. Trimming cost V 2 bases and J 1 base; bases outside gene matches: 2. The CDR3 length is 16 residues. The germline V gene encodes CDR1 SGHNT and CDR2 YENEEA. The DNA of the CDR3 is TGTGCCAGCAGCTTACCGACTAGCGGGAACACCGGGGAGCTGTTTTTT. Protein sequence: CASSLPTSGNTGELFF.

The V call is TRBV9, the J call TRBJ2-2; D is unresolved. This CDR3 contains 14 residues. Between the trimmed V and J ends, which lost 2 bases and 7 bases, there was a span of 12 bases. Germline V gene lookup returns CDR1 SGDLS and CDR2 YYNGEE. CDR3 loop: CASSVQGFSGELFF. CDR3 DNA sequence: TGTGCCAGCAGCGTCCAAGGGTTTAGCGGGGAGCTGTTTTTT.

The DNA of the CDR3 is TGTGCAAGTCGCTTAGTGGCCGGGACTAGCGGGTACGAGCAGTACTTC. The encoded protein is CASRLVAGTSGYEQYF. This chain connects TRBV12-2 to TRBJ2-7; the table's TRBD2 call for D was not verified on the DNA. TRBV12-2 is a pseudogene. There are 16 residues in the CDR3.

This chain joins TRBV14 and TRBJ1-2, with D possibly being TRBD1 (6 bases). The germline gives CDR1 SGHDN, CDR2 FVKESK. V was pared by 4 bases and J by 5 bases, with 11 bases between. This CDR3 contains 13 residues. In nucleotides, the CDR3 is TGTGCCAGCAGCCCGTTCCAGGGGTATGGCTACACCTTC. This gives the protein CASSPFQGYGYTF.

The chain carries TRBV10-3 and TRBJ2-7; D might be TRBD1 or TRBD2, each matching 6 bases. V was cut by 6 bases and J by 3 bases, with 18 bases left in between. This CDR3 is built from 15 residues. CDR1 is ENHRY and CDR2 is SYGVKD in the germline V gene. CDR3 in amino acids: CAIRSGDLRIYEQYF. The CDR3 DNA follows: TGTGCCATCAGGTCAGGGGACTTGCGTATCTACGAGCAGTACTTC.

The gene calls are TRBV4-3 and TRBJ2-1; 7 nucleotides agree with TRBD2. There are 16 residues in the CDR3. Unmatched junction bases numbered 9, after V lost 5 bases and J lost 2 bases. Germline CDR1 reads LGHNA; CDR2 reads YSLEER. DNA for the CDR3: TGCGCCAGCAGCAGATCCAGGACTAGTACCTACAATGAGCAGTTCTTC. It is translated as CASSRSRTSTYNEQFF.

The count of this clone is one. The chain employs TRBV7-2 and TRBJ2-1, with 9 bases lining up with TRBD2. The V gene end was trimmed by 6 bases and the J gene end by 5 bases; junction bases not matched to a gene: 2. There are 13 residues in the CDR3. Germline V CDR1 and CDR2: SGHTA, FQGNSA. The CDR3 reads CASRTSGHNEQFF. CDR3 nucleotide sequence: TGTGCCAGCAGGACTAGCGGTCACAATGAGCAGTTCTTC.

The chain links TRBV2 to TRBJ2-5, with TRBD2 matching over 8 bases. CDR1 is SNHLY, CDR2 FYNNEI, per germline. This CDR3 has 13 amino acids. V was pared by 6 bases and J by 2 bases, with 2 bases of the junction left unmatched. The CDR3 is CASSTSGQETQYF. The CDR3 DNA reads as TGTGCCAGCAGCACTAGCGGTCAAGAGACCCAGTACTTC.

This CDR3 reads CASLASGRESTDTQYF. The CDR3 nucleotides are TGTGCCAGCTTGGCTAGCGGGAGGGAGAGCACAGATACGCAGTATTTT. The chain links TRBV11-2 to TRBJ2-3; 12 positions agree with TRBD2. After removal of 8 bases from V and 0 bases from J, the junction contained 6 bases not matched to a gene. Germline lookup yields CDR1 SGHAT and CDR2 FQNNGV. There are 16 residues in the CDR3.

This clone has more than one count but fewer than ten. The rearrangement joins TRBV5-8 to TRBJ2-2, with 11 bases aligning to TRBD1. V was pared by 2 bases and J by 4 bases, with 7 bases of the junction left unmatched. This CDR3 is 17 amino acids long. Germline V lookup: CDR1 SGHTS, CDR2 YDEGEE. DNA of the CDR3: TGTGCCAGCAGCTTACGCAGGACAGGGGGCATCACCGGGGAGCTGTTTTTT. Amino acid sequence: CASSLRRTGGITGELFF. The variable domain in full, completed from reference TRBV5-8 and TRBJ2-2, reads EAGVTQSPTHLIKTRGQQATLRCSPISGHTSVYWYQQALGLGLQFLLWYDEGEERNRGNFPPRFSGRQFPNYSSELNVNALELEDSALYLCASSLRRTGGITGELFFGEGSRLTVL.

The rearrangement joins TRBV7-9 to TRBJ2-3, with D maybe TRBD2 (5 bases). V was trimmed by 4 bases and J by 0 bases, leaving 17 bases between them. Germline values: CDR1 SEHNR, CDR2 FQNEAQ (reference sequence). The CDR3 has 17 residues. This CDR3 is CASSSWGVRISTDTQYF. The CDR3, as DNA: TGTGCCAGCAGCTCCTGGGGAGTGAGGATAAGCACAGATACGCAGTATTTT.

The V call is TRBV5-1, the J call TRBJ2-3; D is perhaps TRBD2 (6 bases). CDR1 and CDR2 from the germline V gene are SGHRS and YFSETQ. Trimming took 0 bases from V and 1 from J, leaving 12 bases between them. The CDR3 runs 16 residues. This chain's CDR3 is CASSLDGRGGTDTQYF. In DNA form, the CDR3 reads TGCGCCAGCAGCTTGGACGGGAGAGGTGGCACAGATACGCAGTATTTT.